The clone carrying this T cell receptor beta chain was seen only once. Its cognate antigen is unknown. The protocol was immunoSEQ multiplex PCR, while the TCRdb copy is restricted to in-frame clones and leaves out a portion. Of roughly 100,000 clones listed, less than 85% are singletons. V was trimmed by 2 bases and J by 4 bases, leaving 4 bases between them. Germline V gives CDR1 ENHRY, CDR2 SYGVKD. The CDR3 runs to 12 residues. The source of the sample is a study of T cell responses to AZD1222 COVID-19 vaccine. Study-level points and caveats: A reported finding is that nearly half of spike-specific TCRs target unmutated variant regions. Most donors were white British, females outnumbered males, and clonal diversity was possibly underestimated.

The J gene is TRBJ2-3, the V gene TRBV10-3; no definite D call. Here the sequenced sample was peripheral blood, taken 28 days after the second AZD1222 dose. The receptor was isolated from an adult who received the AZD1222 COVID-19 vaccine. The CDR3, as DNA: TGTGCCATCAGTGAGCGGCCAGATACGCAGTATTTT. Translation gives CAISERPDTQYF.